These 16 T cell receptor beta chains originate from one sample sequenced in a study of shared clonotypes between healthy human individuals (TCRdb year 2020). Libraries were constructed by the immunoSEQ multiplex PCR assay. As stored in TCRdb, this immuneACCESS dataset retains in-frame rearrangements with V and J assigned. A fraction of the clones does not appear; measured against another copy, unresolved V genes explain less than half of the discrepancy, and the remainder lacks a known reason. This sample lists around 480,000 clones; 75% to 80% were detected once. The ten largest clones take up about 12% of the sample. The source material was PBMCs. The receptor source for this set is a woman between 40 and 55 years old in good health. Some clones in this sample may be carry-over from other donors' samples.

V and J are TRBV5-1 and TRBJ2-1, with TRBD2 identical over 8 bases. The V segment lost 4 bases and the J segment 5 bases; nucleotides outside the gene matches: 8. From germline, CDR1 is SGHRS and CDR2 YFSETQ. The CDR3 spans 15 residues. The CDR3 nucleotides read TGCGCCAGCAGCCTAAGACTAGCGAAGAACAATGAGCAGTTCTTC. This codes for CASSLRLAKNNEQFF.

The gene calls are TRBV28 and TRBJ2-7; 7 nucleotides match TRBD2. Germline lookup yields CDR1 MDHEN and CDR2 SYDVKM. The CDR3 runs 14 residues. V lost 4 bases and J lost 3; bases outside the gene matches: 6. The CDR3 is CASSWIRTSYEQYF. As DNA, the CDR3 is TGTGCCAGCAGTTGGATCAGGACTAGCTACGAGCAGTACTTC.

This chain links TRBV7-8 with TRBJ2-5; no definite D call. V shed 0 bases and J shed 1 base, with 9 bases lying between them. The CDR3 is 15 residues long. The germline CDR1 and CDR2 sequences are SGHVS and FQNEAQ. This chain's CDR3 is CASSLAALSQETQYF. CDR3 sequence (DNA): TGTGCCAGCAGCTTAGCAGCCCTCTCCCAAGAGACCCAGTACTTC.

This clone was seen a few times. The chain has TRBV5-4 and TRBJ2-7; D gene uncertain. The CDR3 covers 14 residues. Looked up from germline, CDR1 is SGHNT and CDR2 is YYREEE (reference sequence). V lost 4 bases, J lost 5 bases, and 16 bases lay in between. CDR3 sequence (DNA): TGTGCCAGCAGCCTGGACGGCGTTCGTCACGAGCAGTACTTC. Encoded protein: CASSLDGVRHEQYF. Looking up the rest from reference TRBV5-4 and TRBJ2-7 gives the full variable domain: ETGVTQSPTHLIKTRGQQVTLRCSSQSGHNTVSWYQQALGQGPQFIFQYYREEENGRGNFPPRFSGLQFPNYSSELNVNALELDDSALYLCASSLDGVRHEQYFGPGTRLTVT.

The chain employs TRBV27 and TRBJ2-3; a possible D gene is TRBD2 (6 bases). Germline V gene sequence: CDR1 MNHEY, CDR2 SMNVEV (reference sequence). The CDR3 runs 13 residues. V was cut by 6 bases and J by 3 bases, with 10 bases left in between. This chain's CDR3 is CASRFLATDTQYF. CDR3 coding DNA: TGTGCCAGCAGATTTCTAGCGACAGATACGCAGTATTTT.

The chain employs TRBV5-5 and TRBJ1-4; perhaps TRBD1 as D (6 bases). The CDR3 loop spans 15 amino acids. CDR1 is SGHKS and CDR2 is YYEKEE in the germline V gene (reference sequence). V shed 1 base and J shed 2 bases, with 9 bases lying between them. CDR3 protein: CASSLLQGTNEKLFF. CDR3 DNA: TGTGCCAGCAGCTTGCTTCAGGGGACTAATGAAAAACTGTTTTTT. Variable domain in full (rest from reference TRBV5-5 and TRBJ1-4): DAGVTQSPTHLIKTRGQQVTLRCSPISGHKSVSWYQQVLGQGPQFIFQYYEKEERGRGNFPDRFSARQFPNYSSELNVNALLLGDSALYLCASSLLQGTNEKLFFGSGTQLSVL.

V gene TRBV11-2 combines with J gene TRBJ1-2, with D tentatively TRBD1 (5 bases). The V and J ends lost 0 bases and 0 bases respectively, with 20 bases between them. The CDR3 runs 19 residues. Looked up from germline, CDR1 is SGHAT and CDR2 is FQNNGV. For the CDR3, the DNA is TGTGCCAGCAGCTTAGATCGGACCCCCGGACACCAAACTAACTATGGCTACACCTTC. Its translation is CASSLDRTPGHQTNYGYTF.

This rearrangement joins TRBV14 to TRBJ2-5; D is undetermined. The CDR3 totals 15 residues. Trimming cost V 0 bases and J 5 bases, with 13 bases left between them. The germline V gene has CDR1 SGHDN and CDR2 FVKESK. The CDR3 reads CASSQDLGAGETQYF. CDR3 sequence (DNA): TGTGCCAGCAGCCAAGATCTAGGAGCCGGGGAGACCCAGTACTTC.

Details on this clone: With a much larger clone just one base away, this may be a read error. The chain recombines TRBV29-1 with TRBJ1-1; TRBD1 is a possible D gene (6 bases). The CDR3 consists of 14 residues. From germline, CDR1 is SQVTM and CDR2 ANQGSEA. CDR3 loop: CGVEFGEGGTEAFF. In nucleotides, the CDR3 is TGCGGCGTTGAATTTGGAGAGGGGGGGACTGAAGCTTTCTTT.

This chain joins TRBV18 and TRBJ2-3; TRBD1 might be the D (5 bases). The CDR3 has 13 amino acids. Germline loops: CDR1 KGHSH, CDR2 LQKENI. V lost 3 bases, J lost 4 bases, and 8 bases lay in between. CDR3 DNA: TGTGCCAGCTCACCTCAGGGTCCAGATACGCAGTATTTT. Amino acids: CASSPQGPDTQYF. The full variable domain, rest sourced from reference TRBV18 and TRBJ2-3, is NAGVMQNPRHLVRRRGQEARLRCSPMKGHSHVYWYRQLPEEGLKFMVYLQKENIIDESGMPKERFSAEFPKEGPSILRIQQVVRGDSAAYFCASSPQGPDTQYFGPGTRLTVL.

In DNA form, the CDR3 reads TGCGCCAGCAGCTTGGGTGTGGAGGAGACCCAGTACTTC. This codes for CASSLGVEETQYF. The rearrangement links TRBV5-1 to TRBJ2-5; D not certain. The V gene's germline CDR1 is SGHRS and CDR2 YFSETQ. Trimming cost V 0 bases and J 5 bases, with 8 bases left between them. This CDR3 is built from 13 residues.

The chain has TRBV27 and TRBJ1-3; D unresolved. V lost 3 bases, J lost 0 bases, and 15 bases lay in between. CDR3 length: 17 residues. Germline V lookup: CDR1 MNHEY, CDR2 SMNVEV (reference sequence). The CDR3 DNA is TGTGCCAGCAGTTTTAGTCAACCTTTCCTCTCTGGAAACACCATATATTTT. Amino acids: CASSFSQPFLSGNTIYF.

The rearrangement joins TRBV18 to TRBJ1-4, with D maybe TRBD1 (6 bases). The CDR3 spans 15 residues. The V gene's germline CDR1 is KGHSH and CDR2 LQKENI. The V end lost 3 bases, the J end lost 5 bases, and 13 bases lay between the germline ends. Written as DNA, the CDR3 is TGTGCCAGCTCACCGTATGCAGGGGTGAATGAAAAACTGTTTTTT. It specifies CASSPYAGVNEKLFF.

The chain carries TRBV5-1 and TRBJ1-4; D remains ambiguous. Trimming cost V 0 bases and J 4 bases, with 4 bases left between them. The germline gives CDR1 SGHRS, CDR2 YFSETQ. This CDR3 contains 13 residues. The CDR3 sequence is CASSLGVNEKLFF. In nucleotides, the CDR3 is TGCGCCAGCAGCTTGGGGGTTAATGAAAAACTGTTTTTT.

Turning to this clone: This specimen includes other DNA sequences encoding the same CDR3. This chain connects TRBV5-1 to TRBJ2-1; no reliable D call. V lost 4 bases, J lost 2 bases, and 7 bases lay in between. CDR3 size: 13 residues. Germline loops: CDR1 SGHRS, CDR2 YFSETQ. The CDR3 DNA is TGCGCCAGCAGCGAAGACACCTACAATGAGCAGTTCTTC. This encodes CASSEDTYNEQFF.

The V and J genes are TRBV7-2 and TRBJ1-2, with 7 positions matching TRBD1. The length of the CDR3 is 14 residues. Germline V gene sequence: CDR1 SGHTA, CDR2 FQGNSA. V lost 1 base to trimming and J lost 5 bases; unmatched junction nucleotides: 4. The CDR3 reads CASSLEGAGYGYTF. DNA of the CDR3: TGTGCCAGCAGCTTAGAGGGGGCAGGGTATGGCTACACCTTC.